What follows is one TCR beta chain and its context. What it recognizes is unknown. The data stem from a study of human T cells and chemical hapten exposure. Findings and caveats of the study: The immune response of these alopecia patients might not match healthy individuals'.

Time point here: pre-sensitization, week 0. Treatment meaning: therapeutic diphenylcyclopropenone sensitization with weekly scalp DPC. The CDR3 totals 14 residues. The V gene lost 2 bases and the J gene lost 2 bases, with 9 bases spanning the gap. Germline V lookup: CDR1 MDHEN, CDR2 SYDVKM. TCRdb re-called the RACE reads through MiXCR, storing one row per CDR3 protein. Among 38,000 or so distinct CDR3 sequences listed, 7.6% were seen once. Specimen: whole blood, collected in connection with sensitization to the hapten diphenylcyclopropenone (DPC). The chain employs TRBV28 and TRBJ1-1, with D possibly being TRBD1 (5 bases). The clonotype comes from a woman in her forties or fifties with alopecia areata. Some clones in this sample may be carry-over from other donors' samples. The CDR3 here is CASSLGAQNTEAFF. The CDR3 region has the DNA TGTGCCAGCAGTTTAGGGGCTCAAAACACTGAAGCTTTCTTT.